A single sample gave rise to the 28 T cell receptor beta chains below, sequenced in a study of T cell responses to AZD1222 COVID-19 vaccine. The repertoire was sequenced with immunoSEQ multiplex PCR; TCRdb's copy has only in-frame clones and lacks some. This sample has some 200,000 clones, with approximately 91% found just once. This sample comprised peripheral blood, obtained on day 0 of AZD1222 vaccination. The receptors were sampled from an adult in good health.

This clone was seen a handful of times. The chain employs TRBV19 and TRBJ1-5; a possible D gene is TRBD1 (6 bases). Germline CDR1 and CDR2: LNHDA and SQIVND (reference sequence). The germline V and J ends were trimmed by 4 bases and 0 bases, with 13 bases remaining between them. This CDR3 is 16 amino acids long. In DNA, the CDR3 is TGTGCCAGTAGTAAACGGAGGGGGGATAGCAATCAGCCCCAGCATTTT. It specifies CASSKRRGDSNQPQHF.

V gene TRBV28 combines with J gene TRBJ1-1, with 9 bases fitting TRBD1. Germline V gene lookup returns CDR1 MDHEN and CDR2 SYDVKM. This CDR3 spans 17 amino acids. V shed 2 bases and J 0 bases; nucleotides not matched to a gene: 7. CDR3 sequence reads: CASSLGDRGTMNTEAFF. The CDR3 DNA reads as TGTGCCAGCAGTTTAGGTGACAGGGGGACCATGAACACTGAAGCTTTCTTT.

Here the CDR3 DNA reads TGTGCCATCAGTGAGTCCGGGACAGGGTTTGAAAAACTGTTTTTT. Translated: CAISESGTGFEKLFF. The chain links TRBV10-3 to TRBJ1-4; 9 positions match TRBD1. CDR1 is ENHRY and CDR2 is SYGVKD in the germline V gene. After removal of 0 bases from V and 7 bases from J, the junction contained 3 bases not matched to a gene. The length of the CDR3 is 15 residues.

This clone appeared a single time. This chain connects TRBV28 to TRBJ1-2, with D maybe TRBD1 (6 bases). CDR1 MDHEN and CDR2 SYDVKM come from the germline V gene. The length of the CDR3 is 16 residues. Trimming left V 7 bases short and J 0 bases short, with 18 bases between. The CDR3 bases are TGTGCCAGCACCAGACTACAGGGTGCAGCTAACTATGGCTACACCTTC. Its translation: CASTRLQGAANYGYTF.

In DNA form, the CDR3 reads TGTGCCAGCAGCCATCACTACGAGCAGTACTTC. It yields the protein CASSHHYEQYF. This chain connects TRBV11-3 to TRBJ2-7; D remains ambiguous. The CDR3 has 11 amino acids. V dropped 5 bases and J dropped 3 bases, with 5 bases sitting between them. From germline, CDR1 is SGHNT and CDR2 YENEEA.

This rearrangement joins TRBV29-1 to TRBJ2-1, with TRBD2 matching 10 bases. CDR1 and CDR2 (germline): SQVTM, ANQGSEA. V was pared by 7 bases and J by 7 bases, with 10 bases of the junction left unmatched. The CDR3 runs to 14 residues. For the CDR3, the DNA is TGCAGCGCAAAAGCGGGGGGGCCTCGGAATGAGCAGTTCTTC. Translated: CSAKAGGPRNEQFF.

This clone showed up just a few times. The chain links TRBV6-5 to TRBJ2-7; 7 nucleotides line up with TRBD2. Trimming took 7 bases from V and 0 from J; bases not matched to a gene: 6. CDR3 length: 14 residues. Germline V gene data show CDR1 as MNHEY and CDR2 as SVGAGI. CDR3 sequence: CASNRGGNSYEQYF. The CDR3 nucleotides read TGTGCCAGCAATCGCGGGGGTAACTCCTACGAGCAGTACTTC.

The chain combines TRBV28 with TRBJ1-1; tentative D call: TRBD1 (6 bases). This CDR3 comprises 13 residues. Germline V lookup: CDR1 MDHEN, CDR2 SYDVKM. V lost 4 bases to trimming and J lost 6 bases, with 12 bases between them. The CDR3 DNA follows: TGTGCCAGCAGTTCCACAGGGTACGCTGAAGCTTTCTTT. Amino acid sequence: CASSSTGYAEAFF.

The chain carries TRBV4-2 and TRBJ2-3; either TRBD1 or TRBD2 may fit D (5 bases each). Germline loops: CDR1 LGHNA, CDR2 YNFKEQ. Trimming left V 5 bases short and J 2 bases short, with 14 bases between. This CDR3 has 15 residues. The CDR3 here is CASSAREGPTDTQYF. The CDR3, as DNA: TGTGCCAGCAGCGCACGAGAGGGGCCCACAGATACGCAGTATTTT.

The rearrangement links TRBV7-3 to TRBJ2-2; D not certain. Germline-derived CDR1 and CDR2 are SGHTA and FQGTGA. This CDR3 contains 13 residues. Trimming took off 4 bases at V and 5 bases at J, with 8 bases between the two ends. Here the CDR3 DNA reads TGTGCCAGCAGCTCAGTCGCTACCGGGGAGCTGTTTTTT. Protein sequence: CASSSVATGELFF.

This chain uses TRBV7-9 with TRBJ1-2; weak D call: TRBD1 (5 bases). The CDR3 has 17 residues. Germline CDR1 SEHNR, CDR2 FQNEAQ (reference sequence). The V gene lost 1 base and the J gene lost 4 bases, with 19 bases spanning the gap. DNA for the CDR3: TGTGCCAGCAGCTTAGGAGGTTCGGGAGGGGCGGGCTATGGCTACACCTTC. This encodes CASSLGGSGGAGYGYTF.

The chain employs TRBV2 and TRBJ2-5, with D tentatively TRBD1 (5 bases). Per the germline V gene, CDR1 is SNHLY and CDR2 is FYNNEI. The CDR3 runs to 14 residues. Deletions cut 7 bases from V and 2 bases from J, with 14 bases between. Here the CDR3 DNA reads TGTGCCAGCAAGCTTGACAGTCAGCAAGAGACCCAGTACTTC. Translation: CASKLDSQQETQYF. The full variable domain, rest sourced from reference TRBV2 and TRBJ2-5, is EPEVTQTPSHQVTQMGQEVILRCVPISNHLYFYWYRQILGQKVEFLVSFYNNEISEKSEIFDDQFSVERPDGSNFTLKIRSTKLEDSAMYFCASKLDSQQETQYFGPGTRLLVL.

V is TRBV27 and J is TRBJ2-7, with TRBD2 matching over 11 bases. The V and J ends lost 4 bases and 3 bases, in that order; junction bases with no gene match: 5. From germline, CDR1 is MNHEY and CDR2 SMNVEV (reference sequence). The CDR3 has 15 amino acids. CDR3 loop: CASSSGTSGDYEQYF. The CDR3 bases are TGTGCCAGCAGTTCAGGGACTAGCGGAGACTACGAGCAGTACTTC.

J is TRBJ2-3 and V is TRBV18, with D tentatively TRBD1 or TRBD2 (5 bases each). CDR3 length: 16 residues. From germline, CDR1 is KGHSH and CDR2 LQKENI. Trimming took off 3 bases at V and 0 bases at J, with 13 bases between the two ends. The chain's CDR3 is CASSPRRDGSTDTQYF. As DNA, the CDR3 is TGTGCCAGCTCACCCCGCAGGGACGGCAGCACAGATACGCAGTATTTT. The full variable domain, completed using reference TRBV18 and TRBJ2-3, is NAGVMQNPRHLVRRRGQEARLRCSPMKGHSHVYWYRQLPEEGLKFMVYLQKENIIDESGMPKERFSAEFPKEGPSILRIQQVVRGDSAAYFCASSPRRDGSTDTQYFGPGTRLTVL.

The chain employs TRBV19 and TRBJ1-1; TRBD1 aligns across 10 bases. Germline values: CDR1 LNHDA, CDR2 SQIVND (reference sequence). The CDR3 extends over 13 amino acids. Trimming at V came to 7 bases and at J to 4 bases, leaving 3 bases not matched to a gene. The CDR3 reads CASMWTGGTEAFF. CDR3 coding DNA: TGTGCCAGTATGTGGACAGGGGGCACTGAAGCTTTCTTT. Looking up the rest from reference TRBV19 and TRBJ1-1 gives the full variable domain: DGGITQSPKYLFRKEGQNVTLSCEQNLNHDAMYWYRQDPGQGLRLIYYSQIVNDFQKGDIAEGYSVSREKKESFPLTVTSAQKNPTAFYLCASMWTGGTEAFFGQGTRLTVV.

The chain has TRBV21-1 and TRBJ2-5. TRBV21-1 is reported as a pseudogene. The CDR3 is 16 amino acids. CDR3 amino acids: CASSNILAPAQETQYF. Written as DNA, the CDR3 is TGTGCCAGCAGCAATATACTCGCTCCAGCCCAAGAGACCCAGTACTTC.

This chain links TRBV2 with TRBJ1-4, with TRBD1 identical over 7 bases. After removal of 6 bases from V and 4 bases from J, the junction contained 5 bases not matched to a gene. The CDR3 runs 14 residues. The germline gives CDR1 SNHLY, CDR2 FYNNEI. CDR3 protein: CASRGTEFNEKLFF. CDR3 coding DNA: TGTGCCAGCAGGGGGACAGAGTTTAATGAAAAACTGTTTTTT.

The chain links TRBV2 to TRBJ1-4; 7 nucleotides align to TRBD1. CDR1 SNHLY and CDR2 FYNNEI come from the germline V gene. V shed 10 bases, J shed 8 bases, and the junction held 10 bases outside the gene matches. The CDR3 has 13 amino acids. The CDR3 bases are TGTGCCAACCGCCTCCCAGGGGGGGAAAAACTGTTTTTT. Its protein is CANRLPGGEKLFF.

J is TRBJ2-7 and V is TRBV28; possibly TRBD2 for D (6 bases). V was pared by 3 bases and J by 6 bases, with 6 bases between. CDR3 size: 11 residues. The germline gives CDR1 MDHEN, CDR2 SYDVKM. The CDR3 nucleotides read TGTGCCAGCAGTTTCGGGAGCGAGCAGTACTTC. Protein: CASSFGSEQYF.

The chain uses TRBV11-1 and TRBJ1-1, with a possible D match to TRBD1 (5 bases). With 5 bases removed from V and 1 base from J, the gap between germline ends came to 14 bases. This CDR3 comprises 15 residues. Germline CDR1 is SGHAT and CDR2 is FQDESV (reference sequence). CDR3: CASSTSGAKNTEAFF. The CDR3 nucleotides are TGTGCCAGCAGCACATCCGGGGCCAAGAACACTGAAGCTTTCTTT. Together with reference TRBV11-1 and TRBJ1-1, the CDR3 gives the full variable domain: EAEVAQSPRYKITEKSQAVAFWCDPISGHATLYWYRQILGQGPELLVQFQDESVVDDSQLPKDRFSAERLKGVDSTLKIQPAELGDSAMYLCASSTSGAKNTEAFFGQGTRLTVV.

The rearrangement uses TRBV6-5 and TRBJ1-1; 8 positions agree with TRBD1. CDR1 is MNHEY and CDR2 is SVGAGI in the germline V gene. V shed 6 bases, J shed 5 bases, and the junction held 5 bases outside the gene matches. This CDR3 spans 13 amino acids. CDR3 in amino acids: CASRQGGETEAFF. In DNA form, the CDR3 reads TGTGCCAGCAGACAGGGGGGGGAAACTGAAGCTTTCTTT.

CDR3 in amino acids: CASSSRTADNYGYTF. The CDR3 DNA sequence: TGTGCCAGCAGTTCGAGGACGGCGGATAACTATGGCTACACCTTC. J is TRBJ1-2 and V is TRBV2, with D hard to call. V dropped 5 bases and J dropped 1 base, with 14 bases sitting between them. CDR1 is SNHLY, CDR2 FYNNEI, per germline. The CDR3 is made up of 15 amino acids.

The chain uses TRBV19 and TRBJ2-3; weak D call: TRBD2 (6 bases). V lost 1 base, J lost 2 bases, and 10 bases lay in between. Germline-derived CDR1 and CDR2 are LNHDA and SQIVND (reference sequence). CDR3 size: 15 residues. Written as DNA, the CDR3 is TGTGCCAGTAGTATAGGACTAGGATCCACAGATACGCAGTATTTT. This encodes CASSIGLGSTDTQYF.

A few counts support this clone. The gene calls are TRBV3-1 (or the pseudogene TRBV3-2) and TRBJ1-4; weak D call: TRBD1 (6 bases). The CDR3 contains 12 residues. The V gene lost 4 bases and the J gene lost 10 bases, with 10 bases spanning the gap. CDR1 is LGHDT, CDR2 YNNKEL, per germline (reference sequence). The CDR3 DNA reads TGTGCCAGCAGCCCACAGGGCGGAAAACTGTTTTTT. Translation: CASSPQGGKLFF.

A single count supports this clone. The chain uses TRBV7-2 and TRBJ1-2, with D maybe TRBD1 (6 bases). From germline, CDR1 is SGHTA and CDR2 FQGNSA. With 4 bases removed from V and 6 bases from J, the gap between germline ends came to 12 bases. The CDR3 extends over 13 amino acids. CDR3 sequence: CASSYTGWDGYTF. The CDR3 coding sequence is TGTGCCAGCAGCTATACAGGGTGGGATGGCTACACCTTC.

Here the CDR3 reads CASSPGTVSSGNTIYF. DNA of the CDR3: TGTGCCAGCTCACCCGGGACAGTGAGCTCTGGAAACACCATATATTTT. The rearrangement joins TRBV18 to TRBJ1-3; TRBD1 agrees at 7 bases. The CDR3 is 16 residues long. Germline CDR1 is KGHSH and CDR2 is LQKENI. The ends lost 3 bases at V and 0 bases at J; junction bases unmatched: 5.

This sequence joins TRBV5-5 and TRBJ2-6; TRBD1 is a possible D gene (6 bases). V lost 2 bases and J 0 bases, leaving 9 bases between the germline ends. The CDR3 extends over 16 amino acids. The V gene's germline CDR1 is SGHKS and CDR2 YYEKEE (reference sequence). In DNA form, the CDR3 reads TGTGCCAGCAGCTTACTAGGGGGCTCTGGGGCCAACGTCCTGACTTTC. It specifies CASSLLGGSGANVLTF.

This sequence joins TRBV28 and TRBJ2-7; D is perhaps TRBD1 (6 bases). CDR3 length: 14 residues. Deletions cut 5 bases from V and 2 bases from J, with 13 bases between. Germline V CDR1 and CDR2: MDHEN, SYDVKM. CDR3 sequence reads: CASSPGGQPYEQYF. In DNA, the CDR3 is TGTGCCAGCAGTCCCGGCGGACAGCCCTACGAGCAGTACTTC.